A selection of T cell receptor beta chains follows, all from one sample in a study of cytomegalovirus exposure and HLA in healthy donors. Produced via immunoSEQ multiplex PCR; TCRdb's table is partial and in-frame only. The sample has some 150,000 clones, approximately 81% seen once. Sequencing was performed on PBMCs. These receptors were obtained from a woman under 40 in good health and CMV-seropositive. The CDR3 runs from the conserved cysteine through the conserved F or W. D genes are given only for firm matches. Clone size is not always given. Where it is, it says once, few, many or a class for expanded clones.

.	TRBV5-6	TRBD2	TRBJ2-1	CASSVVASGRPYNEQFF	TGTGCCAGCAGCGTCGTGGCTAGCGGGAGGCCGTACAATGAGCAGTTCTTC
.	TRBV5-6	.	TRBJ1-1	CASSPDRTIRGTEAFF	TGTGCCAGCAGCCCCGACAGAACCATTCGTGGCACTGAAGCTTTCTTT
.	TRBV5-1	TRBD1	TRBJ2-2	CASSSGQGNTGELFF	TGCGCCAGCAGCTCCGGACAGGGGAACACCGGGGAGCTGTTTTTT
.	TRBV5-4	TRBD1	TRBJ1-2	CASRAGTGIYGYTF	TGTGCCAGCAGGGCCGGGACAGGGATCTATGGCTACACCTTC
.	TRBV18	.	TRBJ2-2	CASSPWQVDTGELFF	TGTGCCAGCTCACCATGGCAGGTCGACACCGGGGAGCTGTTTTTT
.	TRBV5-4	.	TRBJ1-3	CASSLGSGRGSGNTIYF	TGTGCCAGCAGCTTGGGGTCGGGACGGGGGTCTGGAAACACCATATATTTT
once	TRBV28	.	TRBJ1-1	CASSLGGGTEAFF	TGTGCCAGCAGTTTAGGGGGAGGGACTGAAGCTTTCTTT
once	TRBV4-2	TRBD2	TRBJ2-7	CASSQLGLASYEQYF	TGTGCCAGCAGCCAGCTCGGACTAGCATCCTACGAGCAGTACTTC
few	TRBV2	.	TRBJ2-7	CASSGAPSYEQYF	TGTGCCAGCAGTGGGGCACCTTCCTACGAGCAGTACTTC
.	TRBV7-9	.	TRBJ1-2	CASSTSYYGYTF	TGTGCCAGCAGCACCAGTTACTATGGCTACACCTTC
.	TRBV4-3	.	TRBJ2-2	CASSQDPGQTTGELFF	TGCGCCAGCAGCCAAGATCCGGGACAAACCACCGGGGAGCTGTTTTTT
.	TRBV7-9	TRBD1	TRBJ2-5	CASSSQGGNQETQYF	TGTGCCAGCAGCTCACAGGGGGGAAACCAAGAGACCCAGTACTTC
few	TRBV27	.	TRBJ2-1	CASGTPPSYNEQFF	TGTGCCAGTGGGACTCCTCCTTCCTACAATGAGCAGTTCTTC
.	TRBV6-5	.	TRBJ1-1	CASSYRGLPGTEAFF	TGTGCCAGCAGTTACAGGGGTCTACCGGGTACTGAAGCTTTCTTT
.	TRBV27	.	TRBJ1-1	CASSSPHRDEAFF	TGTGCCAGCAGTTCCCCCCACAGGGATGAAGCTTTCTTT
.	TRBV2	.	TRBJ2-7	CASSREEQYF	TGTGCCAGCAGTCGGGAAGAGCAGTACTTC
.	TRBV4-2	.	TRBJ1-1	CASSQGGGHTEAFF	TGTGCCAGCAGCCAAGGGGGGGGACACACTGAAGCTTTCTTT
.	TRBV10-2	.	TRBJ1-4	CASSGSDGATNEKLFF	TGCGCCAGCAGCGGCTCTGACGGGGCAACTAATGAAAAACTGTTTTTT
.	TRBV19	TRBD1	TRBJ2-2	CASTPRGQGRTGELFF	TGTGCCAGTACCCCTCGTGGACAGGGGCGGACCGGGGAGCTGTTTTTT
many	TRBV2	.	TRBJ1-1	CASSGEAGFSMNTEAFF	TGTGCCAGCAGTGGAGAGGCGGGGTTTTCTATGAACACTGAAGCTTTCTTT
.	TRBV5-6	TRBD1	TRBJ1-2	CASRETGQGVNYGYTF	TGTGCCAGCAGAGAGACTGGACAGGGGGTTAACTATGGCTACACCTTC
.	TRBV27	.	TRBJ1-3	CASKGGNTIYF	TGTGCCAGCAAGGGGGGAAACACCATATATTTT
.	TRBV2	TRBD1	TRBJ1-2	CASSPTGAAGYTF	TGTGCCAGCAGTCCGACAGGGGCCGCGGGCTACACCTTC
.	TRBV13	.	TRBJ2-3	CASSFGSDTQYF	TGTGCCAGCAGCTTCGGGTCCGATACGCAGTATTTT
.	TRBV7-9	.	TRBJ2-4	CASSLEGDHSSLAKNIQYF	TGTGCCAGCAGCTTAGAAGGAGACCATTCCTCATTAGCCAAAAACATTCAGTACTTC
.	TRBV9	TRBD1	TRBJ1-1	CASSATGANTEAFF	TGTGCCAGCAGCGCGACAGGGGCGAACACTGAAGCTTTCTTT
.	TRBV5-6	TRBD2	TRBJ2-1	CASSTRTSGGAHSYNEQFF	TGTGCCAGCAGCACTCGGACTAGCGGGGGCGCTCACTCCTACAATGAGCAGTTCTTC
few	TRBV6-5	.	TRBJ1-3	CASSYSWPISGNTIYF	TGTGCCAGCAGTTACTCGTGGCCGATCTCTGGAAACACCATATATTTT
.	TRBV28	TRBD1	TRBJ1-2	CASSIPGQGRVYGYAF	TGTGCCAGCAGTATCCCGGGACAGGGGAGAGTTTATGGCTACGCCTTC
few	TRBV7-3	.	TRBJ2-3	CASSPDTDTQYF	TGTGCCAGCAGCCCAGACACAGATACGCAGTATTTT
.	TRBV7-9	TRBD1	TRBJ2-1	CASSLYRDRVYNEQFF	TGTGCCAGCAGCCTATACCGGGACAGGGTTTACAATGAGCAGTTCTTC
.	TRBV5-6	.	TRBJ1-2	CASSLARSDYGYTF	TGTGCCAGCAGCTTGGCCAGGTCGGACTATGGCTACACCTTC
.	TRBV5-6	.	TRBJ2-5	CASSLGRGETQYF	TGTGCCAGCAGCTTGGGCAGGGGAGAGACCCAGTACTTC
.	TRBV6-1	.	TRBJ1-1	CASSERRGATEAFF	TGTGCCAGCAGTGAACGTCGGGGGGCTACTGAAGCTTTCTTT
once	TRBV5-1	TRBD2	TRBJ2-1	CASRWTSGGENEQFF	TGCGCCAGCAGATGGACGTCCGGGGGGGAGAATGAGCAGTTCTTC
.	TRBV27	TRBD2	TRBJ2-3	CASSLPGLAGSTDTQYF	TGTGCCAGCAGTCTTCCGGGACTAGCGGGAAGCACAGATACGCAGTATTTT
.	TRBV4-2	.	TRBJ2-2	CASSRDTSNTGELFF	TGTGCCAGCAGCCGGGACACCTCGAACACCGGGGAGCTGTTTTTT
.	TRBV14	TRBD2	TRBJ2-1	CASSPTSLAGDREQFF	TGTGCCAGCAGCCCCACCTCACTAGCGGGGGATCGGGAGCAGTTCTTC
.	TRBV4-2	TRBD2	TRBJ2-3	CASSQLQLAGGWDTQYF	TGTGCCAGCAGCCAACTCCAACTAGCGGGGGGGTGGGATACGCAGTATTTT
.	TRBV27	.	TRBJ2-7	CASSFSAFSYEQYF	TGTGCCAGCAGTTTTAGCGCGTTCTCCTACGAGCAGTACTTC
.	TRBV2	.	TRBJ2-5	CASSWTVRGETQYF	TGTGCCAGCAGCTGGACTGTGCGTGGGGAGACCCAGTACTTC
.	TRBV6-1	.	TRBJ1-5	CASSENRATNQPQHF	TGTGCCAGCAGTGAGAACAGGGCTACCAATCAGCCCCAGCATTTT
.	TRBV15	TRBD2	TRBJ2-2	CATSTLAGGRPGELFF	TGTGCCACCAGCACGCTAGCGGGGGGGAGACCCGGGGAGCTGTTTTTT
.	TRBV12-5	.	TRBJ2-3	CASGPLRGGLDTQYF	TGTGCTAGTGGTCCCCTTAGGGGGGGCCTGGATACGCAGTATTTT
.	TRBV4-3	TRBD1	TRBJ2-5	CASSQDHRGRGRETQYF	TGCGCCAGCAGCCAAGATCACAGGGGACGGGGTAGGGAGACCCAGTACTTC
.	TRBV5-4	.	TRBJ2-7	CASSLGLHYEQYF	TGTGCCAGCAGCCTTGGACTCCACTACGAGCAGTACTTC
.	TRBV4-3	.	TRBJ1-3	CASSPAGGEGNTIYF	TGCGCCAGCAGCCCCGCCGGAGGGGAAGGAAACACCATATATTTT
.	TRBV5-4	TRBD2	TRBJ2-3	CASSSYGGATDTQYF	TGTGCCAGCAGCTCCTACGGGGGGGCCACAGATACGCAGTATTTT
.	TRBV9	TRBD2	TRBJ2-2	CASSARLAGGELFF	TGTGCCAGCAGTGCGAGACTAGCGGGGGGGGAGCTGTTTTTT
.	TRBV5-1	.	TRBJ1-4	CASSFRGSNEKLFF	TGCGCCAGCAGCTTTAGGGGCTCCAATGAAAAACTGTTTTTT
.	TRBV5-1	.	TRBJ1-4	CASSFQGSTNEKLFF	TGCGCCAGCAGCTTCCAGGGATCAACTAATGAAAAACTGTTTTTT
.	TRBV13	TRBD2	TRBJ2-1	CASSPRGERGFDSYNEQFF	TGTGCCAGCAGCCCCCGAGGGGAGCGGGGGTTCGACTCCTACAATGAGCAGTTCTTC
.	TRBV6-6	TRBD1	TRBJ1-1	CASSFDRGRVNTEAFF	TGTGCCAGCAGTTTTGACAGGGGGCGCGTGAACACTGAAGCTTTCTTT
.	TRBV27	.	TRBJ2-7	CASSPSITGWPYEQYF	TGTGCCAGCAGTCCATCGATTACAGGGTGGCCCTACGAGCAGTACTTC
once	TRBV27	TRBD1	TRBJ2-3	CASSWTGEDTQYF	TGTGCCAGCAGTTGGACAGGGGAAGATACGCAGTATTTT
.	TRBV10-3	TRBD1	TRBJ1-4	CAISESVDRVRVTNEKLFF	TGTGCCATCAGTGAGTCCGTAGACAGGGTCCGTGTAACTAATGAAAAACTGTTTTTT
.	TRBV4-3	TRBD2	TRBJ2-2	CASSQDGGDGELFF	TGCGCCAGCAGCCAAGATGGGGGGGACGGGGAGCTGTTTTTT
.	TRBV6-5	.	TRBJ1-2	CASTRAGTLYGYTF	TGTGCCAGCACCCGTGCCGGGACACTGTATGGCTACACCTTC